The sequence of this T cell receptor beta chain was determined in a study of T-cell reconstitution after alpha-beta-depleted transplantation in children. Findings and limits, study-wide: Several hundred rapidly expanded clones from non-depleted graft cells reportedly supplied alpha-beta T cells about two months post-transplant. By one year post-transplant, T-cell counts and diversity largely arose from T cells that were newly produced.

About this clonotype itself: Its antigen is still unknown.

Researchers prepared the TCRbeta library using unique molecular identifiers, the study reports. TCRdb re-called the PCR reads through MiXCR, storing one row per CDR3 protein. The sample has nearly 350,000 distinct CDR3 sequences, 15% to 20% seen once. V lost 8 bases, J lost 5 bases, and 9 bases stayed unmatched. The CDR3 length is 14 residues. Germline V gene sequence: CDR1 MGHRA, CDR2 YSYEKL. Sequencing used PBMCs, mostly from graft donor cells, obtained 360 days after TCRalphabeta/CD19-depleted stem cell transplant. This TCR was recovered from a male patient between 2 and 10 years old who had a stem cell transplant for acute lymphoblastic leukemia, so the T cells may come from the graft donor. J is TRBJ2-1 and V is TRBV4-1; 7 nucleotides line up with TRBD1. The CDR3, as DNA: TGCGCCAGCGCTACTACAGGGGCCAACAATGAGCAGTTCTTC. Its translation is CASATTGANNEQFF.